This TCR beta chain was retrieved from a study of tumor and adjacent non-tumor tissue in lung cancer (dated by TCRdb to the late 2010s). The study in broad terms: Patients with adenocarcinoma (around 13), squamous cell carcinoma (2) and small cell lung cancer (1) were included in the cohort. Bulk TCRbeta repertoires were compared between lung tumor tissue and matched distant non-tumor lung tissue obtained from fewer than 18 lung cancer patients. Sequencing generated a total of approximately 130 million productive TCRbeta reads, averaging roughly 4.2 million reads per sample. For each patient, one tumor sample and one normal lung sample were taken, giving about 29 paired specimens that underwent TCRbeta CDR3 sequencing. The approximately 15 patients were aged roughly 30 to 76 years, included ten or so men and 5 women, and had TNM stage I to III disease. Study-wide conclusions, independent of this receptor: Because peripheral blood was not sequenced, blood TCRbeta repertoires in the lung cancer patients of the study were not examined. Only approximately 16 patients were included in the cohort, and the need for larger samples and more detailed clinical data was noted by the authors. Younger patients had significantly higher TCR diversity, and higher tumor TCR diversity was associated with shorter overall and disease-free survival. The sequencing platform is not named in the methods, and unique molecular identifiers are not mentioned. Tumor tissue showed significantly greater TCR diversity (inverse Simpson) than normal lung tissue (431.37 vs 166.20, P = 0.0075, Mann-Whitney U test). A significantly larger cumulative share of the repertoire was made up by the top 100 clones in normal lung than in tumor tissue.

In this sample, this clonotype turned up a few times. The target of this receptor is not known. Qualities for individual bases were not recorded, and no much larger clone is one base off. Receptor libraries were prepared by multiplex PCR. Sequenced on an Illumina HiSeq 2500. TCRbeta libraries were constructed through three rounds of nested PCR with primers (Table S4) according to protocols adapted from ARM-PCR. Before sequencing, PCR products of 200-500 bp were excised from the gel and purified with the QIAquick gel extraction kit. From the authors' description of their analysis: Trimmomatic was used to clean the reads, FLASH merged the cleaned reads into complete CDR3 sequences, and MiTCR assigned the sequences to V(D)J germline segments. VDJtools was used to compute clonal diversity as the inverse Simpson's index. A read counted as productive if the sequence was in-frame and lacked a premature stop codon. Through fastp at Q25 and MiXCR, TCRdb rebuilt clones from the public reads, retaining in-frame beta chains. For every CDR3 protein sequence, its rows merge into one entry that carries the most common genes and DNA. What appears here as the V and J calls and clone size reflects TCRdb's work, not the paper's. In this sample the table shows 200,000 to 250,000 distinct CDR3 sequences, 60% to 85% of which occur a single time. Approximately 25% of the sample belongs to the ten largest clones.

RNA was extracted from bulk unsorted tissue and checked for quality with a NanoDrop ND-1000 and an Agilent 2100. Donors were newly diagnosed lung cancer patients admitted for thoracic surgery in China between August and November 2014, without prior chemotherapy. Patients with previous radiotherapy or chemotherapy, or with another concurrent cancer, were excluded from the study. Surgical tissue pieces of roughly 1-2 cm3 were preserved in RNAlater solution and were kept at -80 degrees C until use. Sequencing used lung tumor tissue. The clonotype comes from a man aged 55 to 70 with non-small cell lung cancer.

The CDR3 protein is CASSRTSSAHNSPLHF. In nucleotides, the sequence is TGTGCCAGCAGCCGAACGAGCAGTGCCCATAATTCACCCCTCCACTTT. The rearrangement joined TRBV6-5 to TRBJ1-6, with the D gene not confidently named. CDR1 and CDR2, looked up from the germline V gene, are MNHEY and SVGAGI. V is clipped by 6 bases and J by 5 bases, and the sequence between their germline boundaries is 17 bases long. CDR3 length: 16 amino acids, cysteine to phenylalanine. Only the CDR3 region is kept as DNA, spanning 48 bases read in frame from base 1.